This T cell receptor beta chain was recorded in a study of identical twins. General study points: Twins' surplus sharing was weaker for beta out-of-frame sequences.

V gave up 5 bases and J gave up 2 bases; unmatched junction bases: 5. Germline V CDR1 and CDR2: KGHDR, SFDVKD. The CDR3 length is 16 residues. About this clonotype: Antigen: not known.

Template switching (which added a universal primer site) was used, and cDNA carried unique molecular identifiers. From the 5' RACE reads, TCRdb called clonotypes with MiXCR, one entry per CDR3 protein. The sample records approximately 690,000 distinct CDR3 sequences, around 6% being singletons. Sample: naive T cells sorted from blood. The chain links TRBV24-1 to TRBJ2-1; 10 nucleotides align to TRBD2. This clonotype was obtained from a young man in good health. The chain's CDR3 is CATSASSGRPYNEQFF. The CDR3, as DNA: TGTGCCACCAGTGCATCTAGCGGGAGACCCTACAATGAGCAGTTCTTC.